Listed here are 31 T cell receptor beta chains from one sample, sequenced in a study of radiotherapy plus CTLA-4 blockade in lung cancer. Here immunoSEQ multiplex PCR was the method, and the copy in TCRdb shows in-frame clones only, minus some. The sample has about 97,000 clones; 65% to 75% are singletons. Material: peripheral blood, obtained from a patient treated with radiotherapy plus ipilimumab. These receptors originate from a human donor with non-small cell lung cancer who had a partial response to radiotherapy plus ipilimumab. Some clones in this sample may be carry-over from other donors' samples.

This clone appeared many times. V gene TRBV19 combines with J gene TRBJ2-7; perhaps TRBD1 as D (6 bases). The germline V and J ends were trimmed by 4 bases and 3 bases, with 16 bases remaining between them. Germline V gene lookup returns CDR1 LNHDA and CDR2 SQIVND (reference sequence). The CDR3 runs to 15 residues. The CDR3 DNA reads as TGTGCCAGTAGTAAGAGCCACAGGGTAAGCTACGAGCAGTACTTC. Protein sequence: CASSKSHRVSYEQYF.

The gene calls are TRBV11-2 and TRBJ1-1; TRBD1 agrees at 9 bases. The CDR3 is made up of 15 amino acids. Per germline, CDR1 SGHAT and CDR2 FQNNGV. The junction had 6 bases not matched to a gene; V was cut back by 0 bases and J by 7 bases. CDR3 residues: CASSLDGSGQGEAFF. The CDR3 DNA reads TGTGCCAGCAGCTTAGATGGGTCGGGACAGGGTGAAGCTTTCTTT.

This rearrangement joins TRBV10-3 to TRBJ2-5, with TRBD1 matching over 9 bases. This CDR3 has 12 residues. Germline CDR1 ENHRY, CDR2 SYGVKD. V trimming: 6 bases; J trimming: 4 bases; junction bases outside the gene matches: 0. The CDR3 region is CAIRGQGETQYF. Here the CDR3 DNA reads TGTGCCATCAGGGGACAGGGAGAGACCCAGTACTTC.

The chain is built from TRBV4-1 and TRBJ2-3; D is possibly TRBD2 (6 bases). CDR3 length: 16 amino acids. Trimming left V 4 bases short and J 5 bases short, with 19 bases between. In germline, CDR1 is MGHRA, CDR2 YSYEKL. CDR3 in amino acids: CASSPTLGAEGDTQYF. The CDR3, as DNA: TGCGCCAGCAGCCCGACTCTTGGGGCGGAGGGAGATACGCAGTATTTT.

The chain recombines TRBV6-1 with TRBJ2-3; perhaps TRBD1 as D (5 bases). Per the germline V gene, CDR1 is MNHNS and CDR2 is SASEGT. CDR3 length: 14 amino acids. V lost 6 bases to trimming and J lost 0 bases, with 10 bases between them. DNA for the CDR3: TGTGCCAGCAGCCGGACACAAAGCACAGATACGCAGTATTTT. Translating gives CASSRTQSTDTQYF.

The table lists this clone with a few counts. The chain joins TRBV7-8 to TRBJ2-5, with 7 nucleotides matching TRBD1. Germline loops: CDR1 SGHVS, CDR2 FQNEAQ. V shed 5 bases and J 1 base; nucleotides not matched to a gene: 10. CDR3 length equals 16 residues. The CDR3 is CASSPREGQSQETQYF. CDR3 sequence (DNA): TGTGCCAGCAGCCCCCGAGAGGGACAGAGCCAAGAGACCCAGTACTTC.

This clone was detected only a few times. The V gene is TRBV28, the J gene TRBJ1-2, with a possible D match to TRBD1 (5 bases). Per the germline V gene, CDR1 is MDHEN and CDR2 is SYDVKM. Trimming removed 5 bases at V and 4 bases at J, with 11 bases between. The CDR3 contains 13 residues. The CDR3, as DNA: TGTGCCAGCAGTCTCCGCCAGGGCTATGGCTACACCTTC. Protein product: CASSLRQGYGYTF.

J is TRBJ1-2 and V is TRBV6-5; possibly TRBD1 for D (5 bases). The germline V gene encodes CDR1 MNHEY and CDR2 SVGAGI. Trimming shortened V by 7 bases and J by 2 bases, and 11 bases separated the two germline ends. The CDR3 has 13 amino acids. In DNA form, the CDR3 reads TGTGCCAGCACTGAGAACAGGAACTATGGCTACACCTTC. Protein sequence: CASTENRNYGYTF.

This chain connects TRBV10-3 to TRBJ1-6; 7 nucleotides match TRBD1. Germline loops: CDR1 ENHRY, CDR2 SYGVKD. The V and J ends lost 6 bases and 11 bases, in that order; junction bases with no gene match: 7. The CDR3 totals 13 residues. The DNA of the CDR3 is TGTGCCATCAGGCAAGGACAGGCAACACCCCTCCACTTT. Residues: CAIRQGQATPLHF.

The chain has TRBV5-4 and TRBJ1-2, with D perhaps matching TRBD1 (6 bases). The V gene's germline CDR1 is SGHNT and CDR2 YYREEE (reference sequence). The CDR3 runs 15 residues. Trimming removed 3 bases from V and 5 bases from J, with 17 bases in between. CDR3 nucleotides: TGTGCCAGCAGCTGGACCACGGGGGGGGCATATGGCTACACCTTC. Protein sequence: CASSWTTGGAYGYTF. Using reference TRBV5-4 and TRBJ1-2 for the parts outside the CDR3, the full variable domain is ETGVTQSPTHLIKTRGQQVTLRCSSQSGHNTVSWYQQALGQGPQFIFQYYREEENGRGNFPPRFSGLQFPNYSSELNVNALELDDSALYLCASSWTTGGAYGYTFGSGTRLTVV.

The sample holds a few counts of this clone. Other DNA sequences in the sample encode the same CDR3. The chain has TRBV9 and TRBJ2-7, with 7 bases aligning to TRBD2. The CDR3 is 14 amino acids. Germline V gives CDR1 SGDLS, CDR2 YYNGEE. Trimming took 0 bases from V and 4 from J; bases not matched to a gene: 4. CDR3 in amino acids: CASSVVPSGYEQYF. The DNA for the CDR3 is TGTGCCAGCAGCGTAGTTCCTAGCGGATACGAGCAGTACTTC. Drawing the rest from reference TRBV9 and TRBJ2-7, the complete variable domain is DSGVTQTPKHLITATGQRVTLRCSPRSGDLSVYWYQQSLDQGLQFLIQYYNGEERAKGNILERFSAQQFPDLHSELNLSSLELGDSALYFCASSVVPSGYEQYFGPGTRLTVT.

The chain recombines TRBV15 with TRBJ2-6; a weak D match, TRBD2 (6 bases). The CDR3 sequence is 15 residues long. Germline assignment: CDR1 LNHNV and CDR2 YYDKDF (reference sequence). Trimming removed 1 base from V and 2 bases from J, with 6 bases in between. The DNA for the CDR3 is TGTGCCACCAGCAGAGGGGGGGCTGGGGCCAACGTCCTGACTTTC. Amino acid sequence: CATSRGGAGANVLTF.

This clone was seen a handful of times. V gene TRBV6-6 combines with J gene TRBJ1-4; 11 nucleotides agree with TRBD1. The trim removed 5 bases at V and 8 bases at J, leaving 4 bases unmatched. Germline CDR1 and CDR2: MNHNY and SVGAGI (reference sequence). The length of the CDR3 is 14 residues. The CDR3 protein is CASSRGQGGEKLFF. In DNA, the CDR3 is TGTGCCAGCAGTCGGGGACAGGGGGGGGAAAAACTGTTTTTT.

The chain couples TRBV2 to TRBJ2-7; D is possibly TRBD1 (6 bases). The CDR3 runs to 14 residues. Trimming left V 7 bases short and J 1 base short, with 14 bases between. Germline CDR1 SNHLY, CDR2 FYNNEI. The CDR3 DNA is TGTGCCAGCAAGAGACAGGTCAATTCCTACGAGCAGTACTTC. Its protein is CASKRQVNSYEQYF.

This chain's CDR3 is CASTFLAERDNEQFF. The CDR3, as DNA: TGTGCCAGCACGTTCCTAGCGGAGAGGGACAATGAGCAGTTCTTC. The chain recombines TRBV28 with TRBJ2-1; 7 bases agree with TRBD2. Germline V gene lookup returns CDR1 MDHEN and CDR2 SYDVKM. CDR3 size: 15 residues. With 7 bases clipped from V and 5 bases from J, the junction kept 11 bases outside the gene matches.

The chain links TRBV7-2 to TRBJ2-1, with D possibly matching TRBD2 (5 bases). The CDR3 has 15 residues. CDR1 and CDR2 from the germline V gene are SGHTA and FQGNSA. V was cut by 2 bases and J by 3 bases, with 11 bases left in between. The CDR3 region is CASSLLTGFYNEQFF. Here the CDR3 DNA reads TGTGCCAGCAGCTTACTAACGGGGTTCTACAATGAGCAGTTCTTC. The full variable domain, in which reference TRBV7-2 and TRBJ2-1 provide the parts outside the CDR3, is GAGVSQSPSNKVTEKGKDVELRCDPISGHTALYWYRQSLGQGLEFLIYFQGNSAPDKSGLPSDRFSAERTGGSVSTLTIQRTQQEDSAVYLCASSLLTGFYNEQFFGPGTRLTVL.

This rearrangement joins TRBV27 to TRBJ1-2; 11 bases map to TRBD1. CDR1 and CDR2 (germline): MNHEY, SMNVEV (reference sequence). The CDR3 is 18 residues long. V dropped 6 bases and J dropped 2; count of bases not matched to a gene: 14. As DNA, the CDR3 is TGTGCCAGCAGCCTTCGTCCCGGGACAGGGGGGGGGAACTATGGCTACACCTTC. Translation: CASSLRPGTGGGNYGYTF.

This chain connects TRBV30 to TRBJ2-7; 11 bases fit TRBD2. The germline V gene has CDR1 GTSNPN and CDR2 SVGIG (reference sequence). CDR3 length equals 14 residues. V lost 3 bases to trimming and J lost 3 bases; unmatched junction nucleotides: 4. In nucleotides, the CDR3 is TGTGCCTGGAGACCGGGACTAGCGGTCTACGAGCAGTACTTC. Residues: CAWRPGLAVYEQYF.

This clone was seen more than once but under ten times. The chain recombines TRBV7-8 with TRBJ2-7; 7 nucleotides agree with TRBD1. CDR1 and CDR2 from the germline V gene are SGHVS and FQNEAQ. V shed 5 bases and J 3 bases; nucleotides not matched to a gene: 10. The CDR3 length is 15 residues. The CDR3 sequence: CASSPRRQGLYEQYF. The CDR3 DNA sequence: TGTGCCAGCAGCCCCCGAAGACAGGGCCTCTACGAGCAGTACTTC. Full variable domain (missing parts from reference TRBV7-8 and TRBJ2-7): GAGVSQSPRYKVAKRGQDVALRCDPISGHVSLFWYQQALGQGPEFLTYFQNEAQLDKSGLPSDRFFAERPEGSVSTLKIQRTQQEDSAVYLCASSPRRQGLYEQYFGPGTRLTVT.

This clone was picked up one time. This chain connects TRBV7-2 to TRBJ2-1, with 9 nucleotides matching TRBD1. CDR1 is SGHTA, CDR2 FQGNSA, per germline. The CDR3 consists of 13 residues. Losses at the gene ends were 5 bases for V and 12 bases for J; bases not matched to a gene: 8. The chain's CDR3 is CASSPLGQGWQFF. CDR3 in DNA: TGTGCCAGCAGCCCCCTGGGACAGGGTTGGCAGTTCTTC.

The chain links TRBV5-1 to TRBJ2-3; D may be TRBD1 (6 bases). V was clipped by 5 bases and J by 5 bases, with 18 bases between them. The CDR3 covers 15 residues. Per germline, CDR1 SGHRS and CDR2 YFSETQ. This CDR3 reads CASSKLTTGRDTQYF. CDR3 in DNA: TGCGCCAGCAGTAAACTGACAACAGGGAGAGATACGCAGTATTTT.

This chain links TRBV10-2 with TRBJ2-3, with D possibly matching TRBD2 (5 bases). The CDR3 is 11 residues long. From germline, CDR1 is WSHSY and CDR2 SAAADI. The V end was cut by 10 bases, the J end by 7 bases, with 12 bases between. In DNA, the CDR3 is TGCGCCACCGACGGAGGTCATACGCAGTATTTT. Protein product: CATDGGHTQYF.

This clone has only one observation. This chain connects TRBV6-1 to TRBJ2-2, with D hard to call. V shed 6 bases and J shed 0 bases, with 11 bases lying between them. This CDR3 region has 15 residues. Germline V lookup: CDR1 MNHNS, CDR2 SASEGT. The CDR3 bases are TGTGCCAGCAGGGGCACCACGCCGAACACCGGGGAGCTGTTTTTT. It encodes CASRGTTPNTGELFF.

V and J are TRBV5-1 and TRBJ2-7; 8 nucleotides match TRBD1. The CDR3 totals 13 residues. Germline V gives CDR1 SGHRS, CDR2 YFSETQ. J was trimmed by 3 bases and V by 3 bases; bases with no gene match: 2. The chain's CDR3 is CASSWTGNYEQYF. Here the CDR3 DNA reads TGCGCCAGCAGCTGGACAGGGAACTACGAGCAGTACTTC.

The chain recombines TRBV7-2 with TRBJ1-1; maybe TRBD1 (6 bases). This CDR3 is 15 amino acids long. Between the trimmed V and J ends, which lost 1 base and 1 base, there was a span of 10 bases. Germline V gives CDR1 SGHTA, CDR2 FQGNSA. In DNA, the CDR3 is TGTGCCAGCAGCTTAGTAGGGGGTGGGAACACTGAAGCTTTCTTT. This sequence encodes CASSLVGGGNTEAFF.

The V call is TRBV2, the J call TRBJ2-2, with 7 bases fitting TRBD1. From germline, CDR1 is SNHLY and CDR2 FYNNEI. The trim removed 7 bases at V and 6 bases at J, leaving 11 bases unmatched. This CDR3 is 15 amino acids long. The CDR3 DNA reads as TGTGCCAGCAATACAGGGGCCCTCCGGGCCGGGGAGCTGTTTTTT. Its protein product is CASNTGALRAGELFF.

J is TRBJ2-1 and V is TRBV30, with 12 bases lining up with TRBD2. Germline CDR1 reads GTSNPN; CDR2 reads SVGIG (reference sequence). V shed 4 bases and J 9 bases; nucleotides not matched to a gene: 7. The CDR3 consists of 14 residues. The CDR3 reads CAWMTSGSIGEQFF. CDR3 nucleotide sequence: TGTGCCTGGATGACTAGCGGGAGTATCGGTGAGCAGTTCTTC.

The CDR3 protein is CASSLVRSTGELFF. In DNA, the CDR3 is TGTGCCAGCAGCTTAGTAAGGAGCACCGGGGAGCTGTTTTTT. The rearrangement links TRBV11-2 to TRBJ2-2; unclear D gene. The CDR3 spans 14 residues. Looked up from germline, CDR1 is SGHAT and CDR2 is FQNNGV. The V and J ends lost 1 base and 4 bases respectively, with 7 bases between them.

CDR3 loop: CASSFSYGELFF. In nucleotides, the CDR3 is TGTGCCAGCAGCTTTTCGTACGGGGAGCTGTTTTTT. The chain has TRBV7-9 and TRBJ2-2; D gene unclear. The CDR3 runs to 12 residues. Deletions cut 3 bases from V and 7 bases from J, with 6 bases between. The germline V gene encodes CDR1 SEHNR and CDR2 FQNEAQ (reference sequence).

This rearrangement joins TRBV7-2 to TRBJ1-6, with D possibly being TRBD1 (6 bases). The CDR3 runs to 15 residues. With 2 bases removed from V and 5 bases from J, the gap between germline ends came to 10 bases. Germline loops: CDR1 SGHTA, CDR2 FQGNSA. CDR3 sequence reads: CASSLNRENNSPLHF. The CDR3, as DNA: TGTGCCAGCAGCTTAAACAGGGAAAATAATTCACCCCTCCACTTT.

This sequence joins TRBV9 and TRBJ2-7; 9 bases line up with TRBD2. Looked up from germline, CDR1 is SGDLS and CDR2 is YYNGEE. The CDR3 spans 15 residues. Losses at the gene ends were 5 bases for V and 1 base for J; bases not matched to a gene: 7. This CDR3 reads CASSYGLAGSYEQYF. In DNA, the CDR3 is TGTGCCAGCAGTTACGGGCTAGCGGGGTCCTACGAGCAGTACTTC.